This T cell receptor beta chain was recorded in a study of regulatory T cells in long-lasting Graves disease. Researchers made TCR beta libraries by using iRepertoire HTBI primers and running Arm-PCR on CDR3 regions. TCRdb ran MiXCR on the multiplex PCR reads and lists one entry per CDR3 protein. The repertoire holds fewer than 650,000 distinct CDR3 sequences, with about 15% as singletons. This clonotype was recorded at least ten times. This sample's time point: newly diagnosed GD, antithyroid drugs for less than 3 months. From RNA extracted from PBMCs, the TCR library was made. V lost 6 bases, J lost 2 bases, and 7 bases stayed unmatched. Germline V gives CDR1 SNHLY, CDR2 FYNNEI. The CDR3 has 15 amino acids. The same sample was also studied in work on T cells in Graves' hyperthyroidism and ophthalmopathy.

The sequencing used peripheral blood mononuclear cells (PBMCs), collected at new diagnosis, from a patient treated with antithyroid drugs. The TCR originated in a woman in her 30s with Graves disease. This rearrangement joins TRBV2 to TRBJ2-1; 7 bases are shared with TRBD1. Here the CDR3 DNA reads TGTGCCAGCAGCCCAGACAGGGTGCCCTACAATGAGCAGTTCTTC. It is translated as CASSPDRVPYNEQFF.